One and the same sample provided the 3 T cell receptor beta chains below, sequenced in a study of regulatory T cells in long-lasting Graves disease. According to the study, TCR beta libraries were built with iRepertoire HTBI primers and CDR3-region Arm-PCR. One entry per CDR3 protein, called by TCRdb with MiXCR from the multiplex PCR reads. The repertoire consists of about 440,000 distinct CDR3 sequences, with 14% to 15% occurring once and the leading ten covering roughly 17%. Time point indicated: newly diagnosed GD, antithyroid drugs for less than 3 months. PBMCs provided the RNA from which the TCR library was made. The same specimen was also included in a second study, on T cells in Graves' hyperthyroidism and ophthalmopathy.

Source: peripheral blood mononuclear cells (PBMCs), taken at new diagnosis, from a patient treated with antithyroid drugs. These TCRs come from a woman aged 25 to 45 with Graves disease.

This clonotype was observed at least ten times. CDR3 DNA: TGTGCCAGCAGCCCTAGGCGAAAGACGGGAGGGACCACTGCCGGATACGAGCAGTACTTC. Protein product: CASSPRRKTGGTTAGYEQYF. The V call is TRBV11-2, the J call TRBJ2-7; 8 positions match TRBD2. V was clipped by 5 bases and J by 4 bases; unmatched bases: 25. This CDR3 is built from 20 residues. Germline lookup yields CDR1 SGHAT and CDR2 FQNNGV.

This clonotype appeared a few times. The rearrangement links TRBV19 to TRBJ2-7; D call uncertain. V was trimmed by 1 base and J by 1 base, leaving 5 bases between them. The germline V gene encodes CDR1 LNHDA and CDR2 SQIVND (reference sequence). This CDR3 is built from 13 residues. The CDR3 DNA sequence: TGTGCCAGTAGTATAGGTACGTCCTACGAGCAGTACTTC. Translated: CASSIGTSYEQYF.

The chain uses TRBV27 and TRBJ1-2, with D perhaps TRBD1 (5 bases). CDR3 length: 14 amino acids. The V and J ends lost 6 bases and 8 bases respectively, with 19 bases between them. Looked up from germline, CDR1 is MNHEY and CDR2 is SMNVEV (reference sequence). CDR3 nucleotide sequence: TGTGCCAGCAGCCGGGGCCCTACTAGGGAGGGCTACACCTTC. Translation: CASSRGPTREGYTF.